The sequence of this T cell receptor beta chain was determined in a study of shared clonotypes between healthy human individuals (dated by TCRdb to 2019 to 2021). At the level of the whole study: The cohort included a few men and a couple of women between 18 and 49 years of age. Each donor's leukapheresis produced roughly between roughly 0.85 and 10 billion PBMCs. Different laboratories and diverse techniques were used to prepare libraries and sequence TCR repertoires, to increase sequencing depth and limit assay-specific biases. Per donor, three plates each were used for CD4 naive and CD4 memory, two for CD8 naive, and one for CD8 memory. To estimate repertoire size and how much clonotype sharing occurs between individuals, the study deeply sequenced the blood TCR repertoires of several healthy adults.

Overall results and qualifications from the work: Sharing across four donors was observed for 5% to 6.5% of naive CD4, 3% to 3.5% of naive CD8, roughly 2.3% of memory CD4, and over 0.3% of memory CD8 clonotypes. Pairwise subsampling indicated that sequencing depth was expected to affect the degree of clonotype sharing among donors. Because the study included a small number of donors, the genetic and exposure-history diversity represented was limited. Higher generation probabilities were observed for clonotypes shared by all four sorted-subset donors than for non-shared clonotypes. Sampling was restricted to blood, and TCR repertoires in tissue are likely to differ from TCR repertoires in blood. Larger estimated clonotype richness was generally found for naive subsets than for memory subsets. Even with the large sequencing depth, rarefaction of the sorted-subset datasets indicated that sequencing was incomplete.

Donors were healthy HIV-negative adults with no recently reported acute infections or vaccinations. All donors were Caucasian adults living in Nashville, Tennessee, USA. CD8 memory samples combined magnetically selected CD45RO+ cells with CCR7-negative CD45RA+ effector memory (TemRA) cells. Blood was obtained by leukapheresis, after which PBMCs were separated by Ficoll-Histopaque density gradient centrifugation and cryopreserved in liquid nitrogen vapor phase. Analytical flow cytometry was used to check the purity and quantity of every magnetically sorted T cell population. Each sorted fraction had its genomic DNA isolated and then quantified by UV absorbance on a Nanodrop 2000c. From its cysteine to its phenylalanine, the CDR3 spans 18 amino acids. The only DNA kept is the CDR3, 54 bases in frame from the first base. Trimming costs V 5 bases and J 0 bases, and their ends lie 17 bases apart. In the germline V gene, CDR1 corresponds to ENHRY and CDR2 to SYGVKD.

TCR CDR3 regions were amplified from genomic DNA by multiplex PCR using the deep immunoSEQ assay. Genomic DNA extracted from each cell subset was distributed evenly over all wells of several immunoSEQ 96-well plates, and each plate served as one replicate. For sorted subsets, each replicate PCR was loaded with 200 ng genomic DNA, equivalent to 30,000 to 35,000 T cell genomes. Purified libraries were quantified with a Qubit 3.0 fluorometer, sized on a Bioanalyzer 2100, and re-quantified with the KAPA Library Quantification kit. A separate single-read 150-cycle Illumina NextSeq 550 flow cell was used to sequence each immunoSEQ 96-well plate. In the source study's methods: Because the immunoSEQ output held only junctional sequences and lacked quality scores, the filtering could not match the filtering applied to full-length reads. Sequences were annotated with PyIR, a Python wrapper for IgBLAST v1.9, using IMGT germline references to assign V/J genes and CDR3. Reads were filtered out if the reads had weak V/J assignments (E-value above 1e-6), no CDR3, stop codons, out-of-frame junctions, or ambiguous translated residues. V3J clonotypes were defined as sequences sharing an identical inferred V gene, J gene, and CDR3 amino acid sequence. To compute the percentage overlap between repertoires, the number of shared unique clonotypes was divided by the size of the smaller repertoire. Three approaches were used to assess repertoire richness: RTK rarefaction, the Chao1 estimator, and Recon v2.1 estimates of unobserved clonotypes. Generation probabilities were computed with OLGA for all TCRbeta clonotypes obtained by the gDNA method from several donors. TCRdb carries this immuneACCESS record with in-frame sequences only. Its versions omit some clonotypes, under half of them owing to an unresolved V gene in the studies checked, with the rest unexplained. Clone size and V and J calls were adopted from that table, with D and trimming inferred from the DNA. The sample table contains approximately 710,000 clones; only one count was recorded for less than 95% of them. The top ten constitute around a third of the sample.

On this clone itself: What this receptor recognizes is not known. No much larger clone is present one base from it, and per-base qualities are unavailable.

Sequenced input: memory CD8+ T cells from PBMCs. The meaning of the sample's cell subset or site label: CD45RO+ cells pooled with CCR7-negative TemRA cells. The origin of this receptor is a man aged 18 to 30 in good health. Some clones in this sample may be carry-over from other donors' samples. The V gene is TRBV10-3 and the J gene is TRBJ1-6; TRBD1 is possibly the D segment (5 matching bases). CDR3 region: CAISRGGLLDSYNSPLHF. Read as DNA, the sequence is TGTGCCATCAGTCGTGGGGGACTCCTGGACTCCTATAATTCACCCCTCCACTTT.